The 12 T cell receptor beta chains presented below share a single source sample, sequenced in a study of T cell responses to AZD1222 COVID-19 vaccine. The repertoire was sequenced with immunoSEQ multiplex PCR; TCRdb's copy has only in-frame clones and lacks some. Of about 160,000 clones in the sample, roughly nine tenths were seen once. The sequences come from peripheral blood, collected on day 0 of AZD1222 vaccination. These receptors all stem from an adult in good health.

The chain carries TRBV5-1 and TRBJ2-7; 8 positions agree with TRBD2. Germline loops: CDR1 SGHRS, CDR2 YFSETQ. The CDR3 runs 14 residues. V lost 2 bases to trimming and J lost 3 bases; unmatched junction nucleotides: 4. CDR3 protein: CASSLRRGDYEQYF. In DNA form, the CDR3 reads TGCGCCAGCAGCTTAAGGCGGGGGGACTACGAGCAGTACTTC.

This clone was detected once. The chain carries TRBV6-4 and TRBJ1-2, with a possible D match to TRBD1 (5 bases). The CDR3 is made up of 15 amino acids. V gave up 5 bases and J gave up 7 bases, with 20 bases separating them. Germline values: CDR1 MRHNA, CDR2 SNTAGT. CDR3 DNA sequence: TGTGCCAGCAGTCCGACAGCGGGACTTATTGCTGGCTACACCTTC. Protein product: CASSPTAGLIAGYTF.

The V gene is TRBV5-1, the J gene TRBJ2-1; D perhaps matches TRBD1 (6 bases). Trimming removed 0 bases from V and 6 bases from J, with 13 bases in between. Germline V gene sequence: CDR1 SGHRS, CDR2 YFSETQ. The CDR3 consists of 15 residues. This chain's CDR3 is CASSLGQGLINEQFF. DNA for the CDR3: TGCGCCAGCAGCTTGGGGCAGGGGCTGATCAATGAGCAGTTCTTC.

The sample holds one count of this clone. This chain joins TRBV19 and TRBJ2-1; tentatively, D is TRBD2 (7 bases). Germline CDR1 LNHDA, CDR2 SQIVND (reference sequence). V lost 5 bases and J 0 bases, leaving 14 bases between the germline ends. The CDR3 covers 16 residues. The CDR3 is CASSRGDILSYNEQFF. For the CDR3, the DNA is TGTGCCAGTAGTCGGGGGGACATCCTCTCCTACAATGAGCAGTTCTTC.

CDR3 region: CASSFNQMANEQFF. The CDR3 coding sequence is TGCGCCAGCAGCTTTAATCAGATGGCTAATGAGCAGTTCTTC. The chain uses TRBV5-1 and TRBJ2-1; D gene uncertain. Germline CDR1 reads SGHRS; CDR2 reads YFSETQ. This CDR3 contains 14 residues. The germline V and J ends were trimmed by 2 bases and 7 bases, with 13 bases remaining between them.

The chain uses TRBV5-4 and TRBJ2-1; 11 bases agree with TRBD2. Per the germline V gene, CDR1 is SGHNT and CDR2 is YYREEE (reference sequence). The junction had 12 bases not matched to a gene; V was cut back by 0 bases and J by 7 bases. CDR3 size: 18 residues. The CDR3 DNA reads TGTGCCAGCAGCTTGGCCCCTAGCGGGGGGCTTTGGGGGAATGAGCAGTTCTTC. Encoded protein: CASSLAPSGGLWGNEQFF.

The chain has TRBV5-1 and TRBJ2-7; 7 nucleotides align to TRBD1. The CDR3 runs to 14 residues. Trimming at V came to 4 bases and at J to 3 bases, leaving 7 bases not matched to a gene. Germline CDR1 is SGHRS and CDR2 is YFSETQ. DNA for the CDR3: TGCGCCAGCAGCCCACTGACAGGGAGCTACGAGCAGTACTTC. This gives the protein CASSPLTGSYEQYF.

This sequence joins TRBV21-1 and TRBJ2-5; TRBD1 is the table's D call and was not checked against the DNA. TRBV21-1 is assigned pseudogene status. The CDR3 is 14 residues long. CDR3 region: CASSKGWGGETQYF. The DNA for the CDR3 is TGTGCCAGCAGCAAAGGCTGGGGCGGCGAGACCCAGTACTTC.

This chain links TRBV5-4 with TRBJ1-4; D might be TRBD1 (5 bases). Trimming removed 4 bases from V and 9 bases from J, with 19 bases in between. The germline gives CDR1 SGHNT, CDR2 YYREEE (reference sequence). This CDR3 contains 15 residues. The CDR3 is CASSQGWREMKKLFF. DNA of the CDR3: TGTGCCAGCAGCCAGGGATGGAGGGAGATGAAAAAACTGTTTTTT.

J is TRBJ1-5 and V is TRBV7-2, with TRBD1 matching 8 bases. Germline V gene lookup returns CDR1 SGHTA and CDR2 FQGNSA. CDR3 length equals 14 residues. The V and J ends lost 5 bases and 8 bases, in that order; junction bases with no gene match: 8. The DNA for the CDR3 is TGTGCCAGCAGCCCAGACAGGGGATCTGAGCCCCAGCATTTT. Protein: CASSPDRGSEPQHF.

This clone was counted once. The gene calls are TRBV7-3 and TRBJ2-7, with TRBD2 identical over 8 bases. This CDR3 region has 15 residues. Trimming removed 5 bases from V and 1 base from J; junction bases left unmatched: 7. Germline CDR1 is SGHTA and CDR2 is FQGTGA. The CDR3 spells CASSAGSGRSYEQYF. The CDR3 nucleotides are TGTGCCAGCAGCGCCGGAAGCGGGAGATCCTACGAGCAGTACTTC.

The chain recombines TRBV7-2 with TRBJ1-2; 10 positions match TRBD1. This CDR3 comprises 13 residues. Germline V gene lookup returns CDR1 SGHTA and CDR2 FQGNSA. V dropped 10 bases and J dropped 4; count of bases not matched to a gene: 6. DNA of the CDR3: TGTGCCACCACGACAGGGGGCAGCTATGGCTACACCTTC. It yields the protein CATTTGGSYGYTF.